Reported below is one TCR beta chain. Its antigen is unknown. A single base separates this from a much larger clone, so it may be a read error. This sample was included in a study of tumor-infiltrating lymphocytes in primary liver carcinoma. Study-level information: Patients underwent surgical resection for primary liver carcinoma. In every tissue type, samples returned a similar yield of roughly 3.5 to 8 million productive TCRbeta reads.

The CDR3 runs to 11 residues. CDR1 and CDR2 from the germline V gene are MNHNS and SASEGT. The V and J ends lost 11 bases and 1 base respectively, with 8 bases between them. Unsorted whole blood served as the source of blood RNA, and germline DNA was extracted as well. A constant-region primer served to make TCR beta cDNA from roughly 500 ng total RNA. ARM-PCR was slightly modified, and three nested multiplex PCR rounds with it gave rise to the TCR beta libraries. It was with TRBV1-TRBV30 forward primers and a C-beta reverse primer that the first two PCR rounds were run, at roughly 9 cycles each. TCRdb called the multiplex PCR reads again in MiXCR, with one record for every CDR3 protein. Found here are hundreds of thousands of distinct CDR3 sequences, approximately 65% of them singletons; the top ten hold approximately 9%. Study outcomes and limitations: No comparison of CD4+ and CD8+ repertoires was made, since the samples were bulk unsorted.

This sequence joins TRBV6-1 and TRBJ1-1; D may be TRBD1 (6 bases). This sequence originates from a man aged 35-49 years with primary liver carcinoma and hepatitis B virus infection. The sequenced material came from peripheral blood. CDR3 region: CAPDRNTEAFF. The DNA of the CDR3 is TGTGCCCCGGACAGGAACACTGAAGCTTTCTTT.